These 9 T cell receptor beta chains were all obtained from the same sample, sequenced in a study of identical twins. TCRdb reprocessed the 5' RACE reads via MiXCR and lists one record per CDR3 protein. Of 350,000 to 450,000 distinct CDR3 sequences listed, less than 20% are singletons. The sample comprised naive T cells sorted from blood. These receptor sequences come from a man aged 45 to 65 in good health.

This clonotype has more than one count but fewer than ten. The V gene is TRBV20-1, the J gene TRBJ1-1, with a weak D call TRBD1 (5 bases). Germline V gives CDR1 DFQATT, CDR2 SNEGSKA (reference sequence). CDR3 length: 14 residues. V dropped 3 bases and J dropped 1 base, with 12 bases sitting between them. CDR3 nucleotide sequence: TGCAGTGCTAGCCCAGGGTTGGCGAACACTGAAGCTTTCTTT. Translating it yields CSASPGLANTEAFF.

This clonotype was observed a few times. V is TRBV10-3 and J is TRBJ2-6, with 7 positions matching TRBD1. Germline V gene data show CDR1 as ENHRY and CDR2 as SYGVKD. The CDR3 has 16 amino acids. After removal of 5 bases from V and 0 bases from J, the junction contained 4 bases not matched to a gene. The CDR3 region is CAISTGTASGANVLTF. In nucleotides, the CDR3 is TGTGCCATCAGTACCGGGACAGCCTCTGGGGCCAACGTCCTGACTTTC.

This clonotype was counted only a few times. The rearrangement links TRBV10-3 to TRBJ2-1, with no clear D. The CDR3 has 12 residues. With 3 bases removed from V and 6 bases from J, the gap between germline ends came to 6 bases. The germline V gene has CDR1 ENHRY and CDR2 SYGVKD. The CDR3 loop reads CAISDLGNEQFF. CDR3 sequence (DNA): TGTGCCATCAGTGACCTTGGCAATGAGCAGTTCTTC.

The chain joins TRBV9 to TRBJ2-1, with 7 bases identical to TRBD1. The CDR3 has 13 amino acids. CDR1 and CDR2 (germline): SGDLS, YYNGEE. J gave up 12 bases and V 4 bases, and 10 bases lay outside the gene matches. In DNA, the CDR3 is TGTGCCAGCAGCACCACATCCGGGGACAGGCAGTTCTTC. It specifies CASSTTSGDRQFF.

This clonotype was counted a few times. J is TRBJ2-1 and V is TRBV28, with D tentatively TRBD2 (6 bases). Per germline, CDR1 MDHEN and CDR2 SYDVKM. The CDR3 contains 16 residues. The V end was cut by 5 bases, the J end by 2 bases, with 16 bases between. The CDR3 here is CASSHRGAGAYNEQFF. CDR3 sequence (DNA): TGTGCCAGCAGTCACCGCGGAGCGGGCGCCTACAATGAGCAGTTCTTC. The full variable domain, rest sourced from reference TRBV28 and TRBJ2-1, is DVKVTQSSRYLVKRTGEKVFLECVQDMDHENMFWYRQDPGLGLRLIYFSYDVKMKEKGDIPEGYSVSREKKERFSLILESASTNQTSMYLCASSHRGAGAYNEQFFGPGTRLTVL.

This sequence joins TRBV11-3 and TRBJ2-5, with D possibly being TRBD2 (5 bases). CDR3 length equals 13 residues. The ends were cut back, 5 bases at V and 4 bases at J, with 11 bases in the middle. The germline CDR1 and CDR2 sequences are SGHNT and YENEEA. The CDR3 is CASSPHGGETQYF. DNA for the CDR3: TGTGCCAGCAGCCCGCACGGAGGAGAGACCCAGTACTTC.

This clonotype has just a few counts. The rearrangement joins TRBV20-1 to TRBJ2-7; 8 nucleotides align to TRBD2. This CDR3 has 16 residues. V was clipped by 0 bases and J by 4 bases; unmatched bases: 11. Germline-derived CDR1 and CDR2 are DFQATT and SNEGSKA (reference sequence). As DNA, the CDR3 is TGCAGTGCTAGAGATCGGGGGGGGGTTATGACTTACGAGCAGTACTTC. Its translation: CSARDRGGVMTYEQYF.

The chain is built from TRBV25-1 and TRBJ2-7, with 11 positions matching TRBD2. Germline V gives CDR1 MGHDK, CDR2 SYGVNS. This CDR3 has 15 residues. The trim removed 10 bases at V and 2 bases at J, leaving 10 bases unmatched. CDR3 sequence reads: CATQPATSGTYEQYF. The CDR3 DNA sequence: TGTGCCACCCAACCTGCGACTAGCGGGACCTACGAGCAGTACTTC.

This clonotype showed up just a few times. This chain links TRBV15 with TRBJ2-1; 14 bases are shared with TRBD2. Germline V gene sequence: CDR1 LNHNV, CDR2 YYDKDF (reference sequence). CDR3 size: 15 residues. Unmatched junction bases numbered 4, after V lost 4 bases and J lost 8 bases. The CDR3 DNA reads TGTGCCACCAGCAAAGGGACTAGCGGGAGCCATGAGCAGTTCTTC. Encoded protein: CATSKGTSGSHEQFF.